These 8 T cell receptor beta chains share one sample of origin, sequenced in a study of T cell responses to AZD1222 COVID-19 vaccine. Here immunoSEQ multiplex PCR was the method, and the copy in TCRdb shows in-frame clones only, minus some. This sample yields around 100,000 clones, of which around 91% are seen a single time; roughly 9.1% belongs to the top ten. The sequenced sample was peripheral blood, obtained on day 0 of AZD1222 vaccination. All receptors come from an adult in good health.

The rearrangement uses TRBV6-2 or TRBV6-3 and TRBJ1-5, with 9 bases that match TRBD1. Trimming at V came to 4 bases and at J to 7 bases, leaving 14 bases not matched to a gene. There are 17 residues in the CDR3. CDR1 and CDR2 from the germline V gene are MNHEY and SVGEGT. The CDR3 sequence is CASSSNTAQGARQPQHF. The CDR3 region has the DNA TGTGCCAGCAGTTCAAACACCGCACAGGGGGCGCGGCAGCCCCAGCATTTT.

Concerning this clone itself: Distinct nucleotide sequences in the sample also encode this CDR3. This rearrangement joins TRBV7-5 to TRBJ1-2. TRBV7-5 is noted as a pseudogene. The CDR3 consists of 15 residues. The CDR3 DNA is TGTGCCAGAACCGACCTTTCGCGGGGGAACTATGGCTACACCTTC. Amino acids: CARTDLSRGNYGYTF.

J is TRBJ2-3 and V is TRBV5-4, with D perhaps TRBD1 (5 bases). Germline CDR1 and CDR2: SGHNT and YYREEE (reference sequence). The CDR3 length is 15 residues. V shed 2 bases and J shed 2 bases, with 12 bases lying between them. The CDR3: CASSFPAGSTDTQYF. The CDR3 DNA sequence: TGTGCCAGCAGCTTCCCCGCAGGGTCCACAGATACGCAGTATTTT. Based on the CDR3 plus reference TRBV5-4 and TRBJ2-3, the full variable domain is ETGVTQSPTHLIKTRGQQVTLRCSSQSGHNTVSWYQQALGQGPQFIFQYYREEENGRGNFPPRFSGLQFPNYSSELNVNALELDDSALYLCASSFPAGSTDTQYFGPGTRLTVL.

V usage is TRBV12-3 or TRBV12-4 and J usage is TRBJ1-5; D possibly corresponds to TRBD1 (5 bases). V lost 4 bases and J lost 7, with 8 bases in between. The CDR3 runs to 12 residues. The CDR3 spells CASSWDGQPQHF. The CDR3 region has the DNA TGTGCCAGCAGTTGGGACGGGCAGCCCCAGCATTTT.

The rearrangement joins TRBV6-5 to TRBJ1-3; the D is unclear. Per germline, CDR1 MNHEY and CDR2 SVGAGI. With 0 bases removed from V and 2 bases from J, the gap between germline ends came to 11 bases. This CDR3 comprises 16 residues. The CDR3 nucleotides are TGTGCCAGCAGTTACTCGCGAGGGCCCGCTGGAAACACCATATATTTT. Translated: CASSYSRGPAGNTIYF.

This CDR3 reads CASSLGQATDTQYF. The CDR3 DNA sequence: TGTGCCAGCAGCTTGGGACAGGCCACAGATACGCAGTATTTT. The J gene is TRBJ2-3, the V gene TRBV5-4; D may be TRBD1 (6 bases). Trimming left V 0 bases short and J 2 bases short, with 7 bases between. This CDR3 has 14 residues. CDR1 and CDR2 from the germline V gene are SGHNT and YYREEE (reference sequence). Full variable domain (rest looked up from reference TRBV5-4 and TRBJ2-3): ETGVTQSPTHLIKTRGQQVTLRCSSQSGHNTVSWYQQALGQGPQFIFQYYREEENGRGNFPPRFSGLQFPNYSSELNVNALELDDSALYLCASSLGQATDTQYFGPGTRLTVL.

This clone showed up just once. The V and J genes are TRBV18 and TRBJ1-5; D might be TRBD1 (5 bases). V lost 4 bases and J 3 bases, leaving 13 bases between the germline ends. The CDR3 sequence is 15 residues long. Germline V CDR1 and CDR2: KGHSH, LQKENI. In nucleotides, the CDR3 is TGTGCCAGCTCACTGGGCTTGGGGGTCAATCAGCCCCAGCATTTT. It is translated as CASSLGLGVNQPQHF.

The chain joins TRBV13 to TRBJ1-3, with TRBD1 matching over 11 bases. Germline assignment: CDR1 PRHDT and CDR2 FYEKMQ (reference sequence). CDR3 length equals 17 residues. J lost 2 bases, V lost 1 base, and 4 bases had no gene match. CDR3 amino acids: CASSLDWDRGTGNTIYF. In DNA form, the CDR3 reads TGTGCCAGCAGCTTAGATTGGGACAGGGGGACTGGAAACACCATATATTTT.